The rows below give T cell receptor beta chains drawn from one sample of a study of cytomegalovirus exposure and HLA in healthy donors. The method was immunoSEQ multiplex PCR; TCRdb's version includes in-frame clones alone and lacks a portion of them. The data contain about 92,000 clones, 84% of them singletons. The source material was PBMCs. These receptors all stem from a woman under 30 in good health and CMV-seropositive. CDR3s include the opening cysteine and the closing phenylalanine or tryptophan. A D gene is named only where the DNA matches it firmly. The size field is filled for only some rows; it gives once, few, many or a size class.

CASSSGLAAEVLDTQYF	TGTGCCAGCAGTTCAGGTCTCGCGGCGGAGGTCTTAGATACGCAGTATTTT	TRBJ2-3	once	TRBV28	-
CASRSTGEQYF	TGTGCCAGCAGGTCGACCGGGGAGCAGTACTTC	TRBJ2-7	-	TRBV28	-
CASSLHRDLNTEAFF	TGTGCCAGCAGCCTTCACCGGGACTTGAACACTGAAGCTTTCTTT	TRBJ1-1	-	TRBV13	-
CAWSVEAGRGAYEQYF	TGTGCCTGGAGTGTAGAGGCGGGGAGGGGAGCCTACGAGCAGTACTTC	TRBJ2-7	-	TRBV30	TRBD2
CASSLLFGSNTEAFF	TGTGCCAGCAGCCTACTTTTTGGTTCGAACACTGAAGCTTTCTTT	TRBJ1-1	-	TRBV7-9	-
CASSLYTGTVQETQYF	TGTGCCAGCAGTTTATATACTGGGACAGTACAAGAGACCCAGTACTTC	TRBJ2-5	-	TRBV28	TRBD1
CASSLVSQGAGYTF	TGTGCCAGCAGCTTGGTTTCCCAGGGGGCGGGCTACACCTTC	TRBJ1-2	-	TRBV5-4	TRBD1
CASSEALLGTGFYEQYF	TGTGCCAGCAGTGAAGCGCTTCTTGGGACAGGGTTTTACGAGCAGTACTTC	TRBJ2-7	-	TRBV6-1	TRBD1
CASRNINYGYTF	TGTGCCAGCAGAAACATAAACTATGGCTACACCTTC	TRBJ1-2	-	TRBV6-5	-
CATSSEQGYSGGYTF	TGTGCCACCAGCAGTGAACAGGGTTATTCGGGTGGCTACACCTTC	TRBJ1-2	-	TRBV15	-
CASSLGGNTYEQYF	TGTGCCAGCAGCCTCGGGGGGAACACCTACGAGCAGTACTTC	TRBJ2-7	-	TRBV7-6	TRBD2
CASSPGTGINEKLFF	TGTGCCAGCAGTCCCGGGACAGGGATTAATGAAAAACTGTTTTTT	TRBJ1-4	-	TRBV6-6	TRBD1
CASSQDTYGLGLNEQFF	TGTGCCAGCAGCCAAGATACGTATGGACTAGGTCTCAATGAGCAGTTCTTC	TRBJ2-1	-	TRBV4-2	TRBD2
CAPSEVETSGGVNTGELFF	TGCGCCCCGTCGGAAGTGGAGACTAGCGGGGGGGTAAACACCGGGGAGCTGTTTTTT	TRBJ2-2	-	TRBV4-1	TRBD2
CASSVDRRPHTSSYEQYF	TGTGCCAGCAGTGTCGACAGGAGACCGCATACTAGCTCCTACGAGCAGTACTTC	TRBJ2-7	-	TRBV25-1	-
CASSARAYEQYF	TGTGCCAGCAGTGCGAGGGCCTACGAGCAGTACTTC	TRBJ2-7	-	TRBV6-1	-
CASSLGTGPYEQYF	TGTGCCAGCAGCTTAGGGACAGGCCCCTACGAGCAGTACTTC	TRBJ2-7	-	TRBV11-2	TRBD1
CASSDNPSDTGELFF	TGTGCCAGCAGTGACAATCCTTCGGACACCGGGGAGCTGTTTTTT	TRBJ2-2	-	TRBV25-1	-
CASSLGTGGYGYTF	TGTGCCAGCAGCTTGGGGACAGGGGGCTATGGCTACACCTTC	TRBJ1-2	once	TRBV5-6	TRBD1
CASSEAPYRTSYGYTF	TGTGCCAGCAGTGAAGCGCCCTACAGGACCTCCTATGGCTACACCTTC	TRBJ1-2	-	TRBV6-1	-
CSATGQGGTEAFF	TGCAGCGCTACGGGACAGGGAGGGACTGAAGCTTTCTTT	TRBJ1-1	-	TRBV29-1	TRBD1
CASSERNRRSNTIALQFF	TGTGCCAGCAGTGAACGGAATAGAAGGAGTAATACCATCGCCCTCCAGTTCTTC	TRBJ2-1	-	TRBV25-1	-
CASSHGRGSGTYEQYF	TGCGCCAGCAGCCACGGCCGGGGTAGCGGTACCTACGAGCAGTACTTC	TRBJ2-7	-	TRBV4-1	-
CASSLPDRVDTEAFF	TGTGCCAGCAGTCTCCCCGACAGGGTAGACACTGAAGCTTTCTTT	TRBJ1-1	-	TRBV28	TRBD1
CASRYSGPHSNEKLFF	TGTGCCAGCAGGTACTCGGGCCCGCATAGTAATGAAAAACTGTTTTTT	TRBJ1-4	-	TRBV6-7	-
CASSQVGRNSPLHF	TGCGCCAGCAGCCAAGTCGGTCGGAATTCACCCCTCCACTTT	TRBJ1-6	-	TRBV4-1	-